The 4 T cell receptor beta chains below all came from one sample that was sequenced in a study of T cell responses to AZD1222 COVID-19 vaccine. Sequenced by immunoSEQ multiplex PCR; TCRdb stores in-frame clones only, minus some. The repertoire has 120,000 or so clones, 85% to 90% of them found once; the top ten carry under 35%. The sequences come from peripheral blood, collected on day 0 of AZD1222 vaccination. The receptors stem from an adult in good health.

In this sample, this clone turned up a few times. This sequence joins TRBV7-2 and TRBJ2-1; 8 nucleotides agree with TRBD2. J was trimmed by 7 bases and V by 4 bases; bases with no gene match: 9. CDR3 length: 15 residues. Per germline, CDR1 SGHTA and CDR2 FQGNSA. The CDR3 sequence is CASSSGGTRRNEQFF. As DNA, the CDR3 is TGTGCCAGCAGCTCCGGGGGGACTAGGAGGAATGAGCAGTTCTTC.

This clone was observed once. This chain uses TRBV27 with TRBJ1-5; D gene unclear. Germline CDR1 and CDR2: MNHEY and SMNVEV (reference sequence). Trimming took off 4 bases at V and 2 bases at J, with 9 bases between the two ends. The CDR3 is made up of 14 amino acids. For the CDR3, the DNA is TGTGCCAGCAGTTACTCCGGGGGCAATCAGCCCCAGCATTTT. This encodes CASSYSGGNQPQHF.

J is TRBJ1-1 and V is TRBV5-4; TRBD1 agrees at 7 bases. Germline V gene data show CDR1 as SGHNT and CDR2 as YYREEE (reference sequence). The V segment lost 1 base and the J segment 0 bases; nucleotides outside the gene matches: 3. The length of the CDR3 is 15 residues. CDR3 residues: CASSLPQGVNTEAFF. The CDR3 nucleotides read TGTGCCAGCAGCTTGCCCCAGGGGGTGAACACTGAAGCTTTCTTT.

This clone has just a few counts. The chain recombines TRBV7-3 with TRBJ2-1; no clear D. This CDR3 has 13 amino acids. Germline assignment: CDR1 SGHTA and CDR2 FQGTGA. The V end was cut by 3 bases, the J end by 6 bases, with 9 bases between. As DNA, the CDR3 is TGTGCCAGCAGCTTTTCGCTAACCAATGAGCAGTTCTTC. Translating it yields CASSFSLTNEQFF. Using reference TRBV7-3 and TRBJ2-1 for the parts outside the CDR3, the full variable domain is GAGVSQTPSNKVTEKGKYVELRCDPISGHTALYWYRQSLGQGPEFLIYFQGTGAADDSGLPNDRFFAVRPEGSVSTLKIQRTERGDSAVYLCASSFSLTNEQFFGPGTRLTVL.